These 18 T cell receptor beta chains came from one sample sequenced in a study of patients and donors after allogeneic stem cell transplantation. MiXCR, run by TCRdb on the RT-PCR reads, gives a single entry per CDR3 protein. The table has roughly 940,000 distinct CDR3 sequences, under 20% seen once. Specimen: blood, either unsorted or a sorted T cell fraction (not recorded which). These receptors were collected from a human donor who was either an allogeneic HSCT recipient or a stem cell or donor lymphocyte infusion donor (not recorded which). It is not recorded whose cells these are; they may come from a transplant donor.

This clonotype was recorded at least ten times. V usage is TRBV20-1 and J usage is TRBJ1-1; TRBD1 agrees at 7 bases. V gave up 0 bases and J gave up 0 bases; unmatched junction bases: 4. CDR1 is DFQATT, CDR2 SNEGSKA, per germline (reference sequence). The CDR3 length is 15 residues. The CDR3 DNA is TGCAGTGCTAGAGAAGGGGGCAGCATGAACACTGAAGCTTTCTTT. Its translation: CSAREGGSMNTEAFF.

V usage is TRBV20-1 and J usage is TRBJ2-2; D is perhaps TRBD2 (6 bases). The CDR3 sequence is 14 residues long. Per the germline V gene, CDR1 is DFQATT and CDR2 is SNEGSKA (reference sequence). V was pared by 6 bases and J by 3 bases, with 14 bases between. CDR3 bases: TGCAGTGCGTCGGGACTCGCGTACACCGGGGAGCTGTTTTTT. This codes for CSASGLAYTGELFF.

This chain links TRBV20-1 with TRBJ1-5, with TRBD1 matching 7 bases. This CDR3 comprises 16 residues. Germline assignment: CDR1 DFQATT and CDR2 SNEGSKA (reference sequence). Trimming removed 3 bases from V and 4 bases from J; junction bases left unmatched: 12. The CDR3 DNA reads TGCAGTGCTAGCCCGAGCCCGGCCAGGGGGAATCAGCCCCAGCATTTT. It codes for CSASPSPARGNQPQHF.

This clonotype was picked up a small number of times. The J gene is TRBJ2-1, the V gene TRBV7-3; TRBD2 matches at 9 bases. The V and J ends lost 5 bases and 2 bases, in that order; junction bases with no gene match: 7. CDR3 size: 16 residues. Germline V gives CDR1 SGHTA, CDR2 FQGTGA. The DNA for the CDR3 is TGTGCCAGCAGCCCCCGGACTAGCGTGCCCTACAATGAGCAGTTCTTC. It is translated as CASSPRTSVPYNEQFF. Variable domain in full (rest from reference TRBV7-3 and TRBJ2-1): GAGVSQTPSNKVTEKGKYVELRCDPISGHTALYWYRQSLGQGPEFLIYFQGTGAADDSGLPNDRFFAVRPEGSVSTLKIQRTERGDSAVYLCASSPRTSVPYNEQFFGPGTRLTVL.

The V and J genes are TRBV4-3 and TRBJ1-2; D is ambiguous. The CDR3 length is 16 residues. V lost 4 bases and J lost 1, with 16 bases in between. Per the germline V gene, CDR1 is LGHNA and CDR2 is YSLEER. The CDR3 DNA reads as TGCGCCAGCAGCCCGAAACTTAGGACGGATAACTATGGCTACACCTTC. Translated: CASSPKLRTDNYGYTF.

This clonotype has more than one count but fewer than ten. The chain couples TRBV6-1 to TRBJ2-7; perhaps TRBD1 as D (6 bases). The CDR3 contains 15 residues. Germline V gives CDR1 MNHNS, CDR2 SASEGT. With 6 bases removed from V and 1 base from J, the gap between germline ends came to 16 bases. The CDR3 bases are TGTGCCAGCAGGAAGAACAGGGCCGGTTCCTACGAGCAGTACTTC. It translates to CASRKNRAGSYEQYF.

This clonotype appeared a few times. This sequence joins TRBV10-3 and TRBJ1-4, with TRBD1 as a possible D gene (5 bases). The CDR3 is 12 amino acids. Germline CDR1 is ENHRY and CDR2 is SYGVKD. Trimming left V 7 bases short and J 3 bases short, with 6 bases between. The chain's CDR3 is CAIMGPNEKLFF. In DNA form, the CDR3 reads TGTGCCATCATGGGGCCTAATGAAAAACTGTTTTTT.

In DNA, the CDR3 is TGCAGTGCTAGACGGGACAGGGGCTCGGGGTTCAATGAGCAGTTCTTC. It translates to CSARRDRGSGFNEQFF. This chain connects TRBV20-1 to TRBJ2-1, with 10 bases matching TRBD1. Germline CDR1 reads DFQATT; CDR2 reads SNEGSKA (reference sequence). CDR3 length: 16 residues. Unmatched junction bases numbered 10, after V lost 2 bases and J lost 6 bases.

Turning to this clonotype: The junction does not match germline at one end; this may be a read error. The V call is TRBV12-3 or TRBV12-4, the J call TRBJ1-2; 7 nucleotides line up with TRBD1. This CDR3 region has 13 residues. CDR3 sequence: CASRIDRENGHTF. CDR3 coding DNA: TGTGCCAGCCGTATTGACAGGGAGAATGGCCACACCTTC.

V usage is TRBV9 and J usage is TRBJ1-2; TRBD1 agrees at 8 bases. This CDR3 spans 15 amino acids. With 4 bases clipped from V and 0 bases from J, the junction kept 5 bases outside the gene matches. CDR1 is SGDLS, CDR2 YYNGEE, per germline. The CDR3 DNA sequence: TGTGCCAGCAGCCCCTGGACAGGGCCTAACTATGGCTACACCTTC. It specifies CASSPWTGPNYGYTF. Together with reference TRBV9 and TRBJ1-2, the CDR3 gives the full variable domain: DSGVTQTPKHLITATGQRVTLRCSPRSGDLSVYWYQQSLDQGLQFLIQYYNGEERAKGNILERFSAQQFPDLHSELNLSSLELGDSALYFCASSPWTGPNYGYTFGSGTRLTVV.

The table lists this clonotype with a few counts. V is TRBV20-1 and J is TRBJ2-2; D possibly corresponds to TRBD2 (5 bases). Germline V gene data show CDR1 as DFQATT and CDR2 as SNEGSKA (reference sequence). The CDR3 loop spans 11 amino acids. Trimming took off 6 bases at V and 13 bases at J, with 15 bases between the two ends. The CDR3 sequence is CSARDRFRLFF. The CDR3 nucleotides are TGCAGTGCCCGGGATCGTTTCAGGCTGTTTTTT.

This clonotype came up a few times. CDR3 loop: CATSRGRTNGYTF. CDR3 nucleotide sequence: TGTGCCACCAGCCGAGGACGCACGAATGGCTACACCTTC. The V gene is TRBV15, the J gene TRBJ1-2; no clear D. Germline assignment: CDR1 LNHNV and CDR2 YYDKDF (reference sequence). The CDR3 extends over 13 amino acids. Trimming cost V 5 bases and J 6 bases, with 13 bases left between them.

Many counts were recorded for this clonotype. The rearrangement links TRBV4-3 to TRBJ2-3; 12 positions agree with TRBD2. J lost 2 bases, V lost 2 bases, and 2 bases had no gene match. This CDR3 comprises 16 residues. Germline CDR1 reads LGHNA; CDR2 reads YSLEER. The CDR3 loop is CASSQLAGGPTDTQYF. CDR3 nucleotides: TGCGCCAGCAGCCAACTAGCGGGGGGGCCCACAGATACGCAGTATTTT.

This clonotype was counted between two and nine times. V gene TRBV5-1 combines with J gene TRBJ2-1, with D possibly being TRBD2 (5 bases). The CDR3 has 14 amino acids. V gave up 3 bases and J gave up 2 bases, with 9 bases separating them. The germline V gene has CDR1 SGHRS and CDR2 YFSETQ. CDR3 bases: TGCGCCAGCAGCTCAGCGGTGCCCTACAATGAGCAGTTCTTC. Translated: CASSSAVPYNEQFF. The full variable domain, completed using reference TRBV5-1 and TRBJ2-1, is KAGVTQTPRYLIKTRGQQVTLSCSPISGHRSVSWYQQTPGQGLQFLFEYFSETQRNKGNFPGRFSGRQFSNSRSEMNVSTLELGDSALYLCASSSAVPYNEQFFGPGTRLTVL.

This sequence joins TRBV15 and TRBJ2-2, with D perhaps TRBD2 (6 bases). This CDR3 is built from 17 residues. V lost 5 bases and J 2 bases, leaving 18 bases between the germline ends. CDR1 LNHNV and CDR2 YYDKDF come from the germline V gene (reference sequence). In DNA, the CDR3 is TGTGCCACCAGCCCCCACACCCGGGGGTCCAACACCGGGGAGCTGTTTTTT. Translating gives CATSPHTRGSNTGELFF.

This sequence joins TRBV5-1 and TRBJ2-5, with TRBD2 identical over 7 bases. J lost 1 base, V lost 4 bases, and 7 bases had no gene match. The V gene's germline CDR1 is SGHRS and CDR2 YFSETQ. The CDR3 sequence is 15 residues long. The CDR3, as DNA: TGCGCCAGCAGCCCGTGGAGCGGGACCCAAGAGACCCAGTACTTC. It yields the protein CASSPWSGTQETQYF.

Ten or more counts support this clonotype. V usage is TRBV20-1 and J usage is TRBJ2-7; the D is unclear. V dropped 0 bases and J dropped 4 bases, with 7 bases sitting between them. The length of the CDR3 is 12 residues. Germline CDR1 is DFQATT and CDR2 is SNEGSKA (reference sequence). Here the CDR3 reads CSARDPRYEQYF. Written as DNA, the CDR3 is TGCAGTGCTAGAGATCCGCGATACGAGCAGTACTTC.

The genes are TRBV12-3 or TRBV12-4 and TRBJ2-7; the match to TRBD2 covers 7 bases. There are 14 residues in the CDR3. The V gene end was trimmed by 2 bases and the J gene end by 5 bases; junction bases not matched to a gene: 6. The CDR3 region has the DNA TGTGCCAGCAGTTTACGGGGGGACTCGAACGAGCAGTACTTC. This codes for CASSLRGDSNEQYF.